This is a list of T cell receptor beta chains from one sample in a study of blood T cell repertoires in COVID-19. Libraries were prepared by immunoSEQ multiplex PCR; TCRdb keeps only in-frame clonotypes and omits some of them. The table records about 310,000 clones, 85% to 90% of them present only once. The sequenced sample consisted of PBMCs or T cells enriched from blood (not recorded which). Receptors were obtained from a young woman with acute COVID-19. The CDR3 runs from the conserved cysteine through the conserved F or W. A D gene is named only where the DNA matches it firmly. Where a row states a size, it is once, few, many or the class of an expanded clone; other rows omit it.

clone_size v_call d_call cdr3_aa
- TRBV6-6 TRBD2 CASSYSAGEGDTQYF
few TRBV19 - CATRPGLTEAFF
- TRBV15 - CATSRDPGGRTDTQYF
once TRBV6-5 - CASRVPSGSGYTF
- TRBV9 - CASSPGGGEDGNTIYF
- TRBV3-1/TRBV3-2 TRBD2 CASSQGPGGYNEQFF
- TRBV21-1 - CASSKALTGLAGEFWETQYF
- TRBV10-3 TRBD1 CAISAKGTENEKLFF
- TRBV19 TRBD1 CASSKTGVDEKLFF
- TRBV28 TRBD1 CASSLGTGGNSPLHF
- TRBV10-3 TRBD2 CAISGTLPSGRKENEQYF
- TRBV3-1/TRBV3-2 - CASSQDPGSGNTIYF
- TRBV28 TRBD1 CASQLTGSNGYTF
- TRBV27 TRBD2 CASSFTSGPPSNIQYF
- TRBV18 TRBD1 CASSSRQGPRVGTEAFF
- TRBV7-9 TRBD2 CASSLARSGRTDTQYF
many TRBV7-9 - CASSTRLEGEQYF
- TRBV28 TRBD1 CASSPGTANYGYTF
- TRBV12-3/TRBV12-4 - CASRRRRVETQYF